This TCR beta chain originates from a study of cytomegalovirus exposure and HLA in healthy donors. On the study more broadly: Genetic ancestry analysis placed over 65% of the 400 or so donors that were genotyped in the Caucasian-associated cluster. Broader study findings: TCR beta V segments were, for the most part, productive about 87% or about 30% of the time in an earlier analysis.

Remarks on this clone: The target antigen is unknown.

The CDR3 covers 13 residues. Trimming stripped 0 bases from V and 6 bases from J, with 9 bases between. CDR1 is ENHRY and CDR2 is SYGVKD in the germline V gene. The PCR ran on 60 Vbeta and 13 Jbeta primers. Some clones are missing from TCRdb's copy, which holds only in-frame ones; the method was immunoSEQ multiplex PCR. The sample records some 150,000 clones, roughly 80% being singletons. Sequencing was carried out using PBMCs. This TCR was recovered from a woman between 40 and 55 years old in good health and CMV-seronegative. The chain recombines TRBV10-3 with TRBJ2-7; the D is unclear. The CDR3 coding sequence is TGTGCCATCAGTGAGTCTCCTAGTGGCGAGCAGTACTTC. Amino acid sequence: CAISESPSGEQYF.